This is a list of T cell receptor beta chains from one sample in a study of early T cells in non-severe SARS-CoV-2 infection. TCRdb re-derived calls from the 5' RACE reads in MiXCR, one entry per CDR3 protein. The table lists around 72,000 distinct CDR3 sequences, around 10% of them singletons, with about 7.1% in the top ten. Here the sequenced sample was whole blood, taken at baseline. These receptors were obtained from an adult who was a healthcare worker with PCR-confirmed SARS-CoV-2 infection or an uninfected control (not recorded which). The CDR3 runs from the conserved cysteine through the conserved F or W. A D gene is named only where the DNA matches it firmly. Rows give clone size only sometimes, using once, few, many, or a class for an expanded clone.

size | J | V | length | D | DNA | CDR3
many | TRBJ1-5 | TRBV5-1 | 14 | TRBD1 | TGTGCCAGCAGCCTGACAGGGGGCAATCAGCCCCAGCATTTT | CASSLTGGNQPQHF
many | TRBJ2-7 | TRBV6-2/TRBV6-3 | 15 | - | TGTGCCAGCAGTTGGCTGCCGCCCGAGGGCCACGAGCAGTACTTC | CASSWLPPEGHEQYF
few | TRBJ2-7 | TRBV20-1 | 12 | TRBD1 | TGCAGTGGACAGGGGACTTCCTACGAGCAGTACTTC | CSGQGTSYEQYF
many | TRBJ2-6 | TRBV30 | 18 | TRBD1 | TGTGCCTGGAGAGCCCCAGGGGGCTTGTTCTCTGGGGCCAACGTCCTGACTTTC | CAWRAPGGLFSGANVLTF
many | TRBJ2-2 | TRBV5-5 | 13 | - | TGTGCCAGCAGCAACAACCAGATTGGGGAGCTGTTTTTT | CASSNNQIGELFF
- | TRBJ2-3 | TRBV7-7 | 14 | - | TGTGCTAGCAGCTCTCAGGGAGCGGAAGATACGCAGTATTTT | CASSSQGAEDTQYF
few | TRBJ2-3 | TRBV5-1 | 16 | - | TGCGCCAGCAGCCGGGGGACGCCGGGGTCCCCAGATACGCAGTATTTT | CASSRGTPGSPDTQYF
many | TRBJ2-2 | TRBV7-9 | 10 | - | TGTGCCAGCTTGGGCGGGGAGCTGTTTTTT | CASLGGELFF
- | TRBJ1-5 | TRBV19 | 12 | - | TGTGCCAGTAGTCTCGGGATGGGGCCCCAGCATTTT | CASSLGMGPQHF
few | TRBJ2-1 | TRBV7-9 | 13 | TRBD1 | TGTGCCAGCAGCTTGGACAGGGGGAATGAGCAGTTCTTC | CASSLDRGNEQFF
- | TRBJ2-1 | TRBV5-4 | 16 | TRBD2 | TGTGCCAGCAGCTCGGGACTAGCGGGGGGGAGAGGTGAGCAGTTCTTC | CASSSGLAGGRGEQFF
- | TRBJ1-2 | TRBV18 | 14 | TRBD1 | TGTGCCAGCTCAGGGACAGCTGGAGACTATGGCTACACCTTC | CASSGTAGDYGYTF
- | TRBJ2-3 | TRBV9 | 12 | TRBD2 | TGTGCCACGGGGGGACTGGGAGATACGCAGTATTTT | CATGGLGDTQYF
many | TRBJ2-7 | TRBV6-5 | 15 | - | TGTGCCAGCAGAGCGAAGGGGTATGGGTCCTACGAGCAGTACTTC | CASRAKGYGSYEQYF
many | TRBJ2-1 | TRBV2 | 15 | TRBD2 | TGTGCCAGCAGGGGGCAAACTAGCGGCCACAATGAGCAGTTCTTC | CASRGQTSGHNEQFF
- | TRBJ2-3 | TRBV24-1 | 15 | - | TGTGCCACCAGTGACAGATTGGGTTCCACAGATACGCAGTATTTT | CATSDRLGSTDTQYF
many | TRBJ1-1 | TRBV20-1 | 15 | TRBD1 | TGCAGTGCTAGAGTGGAGACAGGGAGAAACACTGAAGCTTTCTTT | CSARVETGRNTEAFF
- | TRBJ2-7 | TRBV9 | 14 | - | TGTGCCAGCAGCATCAGACAGGACTCCTACGAGCAGTACTTC | CASSIRQDSYEQYF
many | TRBJ2-4 | TRBV7-9 | 15 | TRBD1 | TGTGCCAGCAGCACTAAAGACAGGGCCGCGCACATTCAGTACTTC | CASSTKDRAAHIQYF
many | TRBJ2-2 | TRBV20-1 | 15 | TRBD2 | TGCAGTGCTAGAGACCTAGCGGGGGTCACCGGGGAGCTGTTTTTT | CSARDLAGVTGELFF
- | TRBJ1-3 | TRBV4-1 | 14 | - | TGCGCCAGCAGCCAGGGGGTCTCTGGAAACACCATATATTTT | CASSQGVSGNTIYF
many | TRBJ1-5 | TRBV4-1 | 14 | - | TGCGCCAGCAGCCAAAAGGGAAGTCGACAGCCCCAGCATTTT | CASSQKGSRQPQHF
few | TRBJ1-2 | TRBV12-3/TRBV12-4 | 14 | - | TGTGCCAGCAGCCCTAGGAGGGCGAACTATGGCTACACCTTC | CASSPRRANYGYTF
many | TRBJ2-1 | TRBV2 | 10 | - | TGTGCCAGCAGTGAGGGGGGGCAGTTCTTC | CASSEGGQFF
- | TRBJ2-5 | TRBV7-9 | 17 | TRBD1 | TGTGCCAGCAGCTGGGGCAACCGGGACAGGGGTCAAGAGACCCAGTACTTC | CASSWGNRDRGQETQYF
- | TRBJ2-3 | TRBV18 | 13 | - | TGTGCCAGCTCACCACCAGGGTTGCATACGCAGTATTTT | CASSPPGLHTQYF
many | TRBJ1-6 | TRBV12-3/TRBV12-4 | 15 | - | TGTGCCAGCAGTCCCAAGGACGGATTAAATTCACCCCTCCACTTT | CASSPKDGLNSPLHF
- | TRBJ2-1 | TRBV6-6 | 16 | TRBD1 | TGTGCCAGCAGCAACCGACAGGGGGCGGAAGGAAATGAGCAGTTCTTC | CASSNRQGAEGNEQFF
many | TRBJ1-4 | TRBV18 | 17 | TRBD1 | TGTGCCAGCTCACCACGGAATCCGGGACAGGGAGAGGAAAAACTGTTTTTT | CASSPRNPGQGEEKLFF
- | TRBJ2-3 | TRBV9 | 14 | - | TGTGCCAGCAGCGTCACCGATACTGGAGATACGCAGTATTTT | CASSVTDTGDTQYF
- | TRBJ2-1 | TRBV4-2 | 15 | - | TGTGTCAGCAGCCAAGATATCGGGACCGCCAATGAGCAGTTCTTC | CVSSQDIGTANEQFF
many | TRBJ2-5 | TRBV25-1 | 14 | TRBD1 | TGTGCCAGCAGTGTCGCAGGGGGCATAGAGACCCAGTACTTC | CASSVAGGIETQYF